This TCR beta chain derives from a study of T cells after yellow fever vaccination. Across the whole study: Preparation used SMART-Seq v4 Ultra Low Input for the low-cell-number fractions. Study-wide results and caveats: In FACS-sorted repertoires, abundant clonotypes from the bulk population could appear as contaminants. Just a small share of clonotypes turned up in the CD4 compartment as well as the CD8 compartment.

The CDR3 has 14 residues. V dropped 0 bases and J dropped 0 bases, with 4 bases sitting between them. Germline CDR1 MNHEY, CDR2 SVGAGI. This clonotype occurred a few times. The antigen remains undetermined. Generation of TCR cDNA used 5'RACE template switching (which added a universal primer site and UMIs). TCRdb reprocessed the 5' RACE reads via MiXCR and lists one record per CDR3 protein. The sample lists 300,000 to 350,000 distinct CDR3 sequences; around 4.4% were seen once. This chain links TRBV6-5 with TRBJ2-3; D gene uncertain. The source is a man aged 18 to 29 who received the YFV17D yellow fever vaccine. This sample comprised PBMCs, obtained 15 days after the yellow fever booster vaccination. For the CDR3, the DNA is TGTGCCAGCAGTTACTCGCTGAGCACAGATACGCAGTATTTT. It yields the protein CASSYSLSTDTQYF.